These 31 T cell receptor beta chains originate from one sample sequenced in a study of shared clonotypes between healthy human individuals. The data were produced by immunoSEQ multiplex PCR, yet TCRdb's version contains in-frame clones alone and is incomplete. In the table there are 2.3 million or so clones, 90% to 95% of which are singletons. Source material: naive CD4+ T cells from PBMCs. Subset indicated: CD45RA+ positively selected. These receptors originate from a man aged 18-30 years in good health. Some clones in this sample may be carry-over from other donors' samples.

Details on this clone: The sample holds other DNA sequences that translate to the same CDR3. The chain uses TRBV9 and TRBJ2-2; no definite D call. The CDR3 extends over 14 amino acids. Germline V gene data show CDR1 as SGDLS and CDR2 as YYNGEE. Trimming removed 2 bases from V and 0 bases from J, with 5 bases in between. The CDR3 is CASSVPANTGELFF. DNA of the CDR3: TGTGCCAGCAGCGTCCCGGCGAACACCGGGGAGCTGTTTTTT.

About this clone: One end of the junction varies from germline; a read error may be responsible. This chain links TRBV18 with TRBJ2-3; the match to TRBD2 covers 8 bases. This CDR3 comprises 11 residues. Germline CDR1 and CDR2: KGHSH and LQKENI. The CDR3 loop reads CASSQKREKPF. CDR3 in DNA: TGTGCCAGCTCACAAAAGCGGGAGAAACCCTTT.

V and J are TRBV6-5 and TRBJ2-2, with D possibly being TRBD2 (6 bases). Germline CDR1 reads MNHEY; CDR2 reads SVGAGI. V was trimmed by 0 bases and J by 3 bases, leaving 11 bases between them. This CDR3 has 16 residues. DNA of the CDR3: TGTGCCAGCAGTTACTCGACTAGGTTGGACACCGGGGAGCTGTTTTTT. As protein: CASSYSTRLDTGELFF.

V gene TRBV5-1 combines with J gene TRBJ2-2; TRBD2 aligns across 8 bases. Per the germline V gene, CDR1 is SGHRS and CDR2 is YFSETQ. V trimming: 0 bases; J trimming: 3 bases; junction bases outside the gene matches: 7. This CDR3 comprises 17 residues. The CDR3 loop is CASSLGAALADTGELFF. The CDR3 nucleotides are TGCGCCAGCAGCTTGGGAGCTGCACTAGCGGACACCGGGGAGCTGTTTTTT.

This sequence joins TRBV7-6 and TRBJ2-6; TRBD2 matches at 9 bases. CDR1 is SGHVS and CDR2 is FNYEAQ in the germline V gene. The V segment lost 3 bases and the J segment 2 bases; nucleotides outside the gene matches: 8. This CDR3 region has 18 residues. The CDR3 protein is CASSFNLAGATGANVLTF. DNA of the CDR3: TGTGCCAGCAGCTTCAACTTAGCGGGAGCAACTGGGGCCAACGTCCTGACTTTC.

CDR3 residues: CASSWGHRTDTQYF. CDR3 bases: TGTGCCAGCAGCTGGGGACATCGCACAGATACGCAGTATTTT. This chain links TRBV7-2 with TRBJ2-3, with D perhaps matching TRBD1 (6 bases). The CDR3 runs 14 residues. Germline V gene lookup returns CDR1 SGHTA and CDR2 FQGNSA. V was trimmed by 4 bases and J by 1 base, leaving 9 bases between them.

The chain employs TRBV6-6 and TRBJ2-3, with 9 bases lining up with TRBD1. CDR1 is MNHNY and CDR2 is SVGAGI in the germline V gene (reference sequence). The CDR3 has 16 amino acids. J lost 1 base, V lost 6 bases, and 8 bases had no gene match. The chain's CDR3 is CASRDRGPLGTDTQYF. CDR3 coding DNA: TGTGCCAGCAGGGACAGGGGCCCTCTAGGCACAGATACGCAGTATTTT.

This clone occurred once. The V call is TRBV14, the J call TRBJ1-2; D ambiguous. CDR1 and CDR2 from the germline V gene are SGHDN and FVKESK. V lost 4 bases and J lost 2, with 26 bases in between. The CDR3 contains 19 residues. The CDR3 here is CASSRELLCAHEGNYGYTF. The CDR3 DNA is TGTGCCAGCAGCCGGGAACTGTTATGCGCACACGAGGGAAACTATGGCTACACCTTC. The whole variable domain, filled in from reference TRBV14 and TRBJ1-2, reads EAGVTQFPSHSVIEKGQTVTLRCDPISGHDNLYWYRRVMGKEIKFLLHFVKESKQDESGMPNNRFLAERTGGTYSTLKVQPAELEDSGVYFCASSRELLCAHEGNYGYTFGSGTRLTVV.

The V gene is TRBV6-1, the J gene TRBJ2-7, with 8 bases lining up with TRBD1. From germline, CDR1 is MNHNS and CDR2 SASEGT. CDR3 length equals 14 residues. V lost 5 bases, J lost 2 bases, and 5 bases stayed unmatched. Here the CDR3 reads CASSPSGGPYEQYF. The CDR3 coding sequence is TGTGCCAGCAGTCCCTCAGGGGGCCCCTACGAGCAGTACTTC.

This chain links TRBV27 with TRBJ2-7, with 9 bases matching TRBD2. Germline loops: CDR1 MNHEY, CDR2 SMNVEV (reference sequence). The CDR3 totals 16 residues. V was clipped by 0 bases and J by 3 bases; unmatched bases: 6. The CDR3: CASSLSRAGGFYEQYF. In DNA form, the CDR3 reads TGTGCCAGCAGTTTATCGAGGGCGGGAGGGTTCTACGAGCAGTACTTC.

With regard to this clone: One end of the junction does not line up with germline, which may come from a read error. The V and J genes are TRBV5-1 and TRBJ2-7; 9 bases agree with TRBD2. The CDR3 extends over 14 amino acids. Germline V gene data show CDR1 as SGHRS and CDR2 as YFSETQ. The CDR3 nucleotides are TGCGCCAGCCGCTTTAGCGGGAGTCGATACGAGCAGTACTTC. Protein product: CASRFSGSRYEQYF.

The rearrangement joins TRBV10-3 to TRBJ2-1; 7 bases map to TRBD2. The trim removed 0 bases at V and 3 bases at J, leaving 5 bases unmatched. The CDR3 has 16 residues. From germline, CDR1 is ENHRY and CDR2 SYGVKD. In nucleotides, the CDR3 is TGTGCCATCAGTGAGTCGGGAGGGACCGTCTACAATGAGCAGTTCTTC. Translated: CAISESGGTVYNEQFF.

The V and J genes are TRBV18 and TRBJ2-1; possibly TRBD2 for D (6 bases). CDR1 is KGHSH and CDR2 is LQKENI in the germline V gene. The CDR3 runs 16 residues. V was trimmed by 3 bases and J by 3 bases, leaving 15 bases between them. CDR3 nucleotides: TGTGCCAGCTCACCGAGTTCGGGACTTAACTACAATGAGCAGTTCTTC. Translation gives CASSPSSGLNYNEQFF.

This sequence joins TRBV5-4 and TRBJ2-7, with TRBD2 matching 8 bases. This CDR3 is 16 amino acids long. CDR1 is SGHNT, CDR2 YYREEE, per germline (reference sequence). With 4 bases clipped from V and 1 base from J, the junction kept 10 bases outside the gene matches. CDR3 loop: CASSEGTSRVSYEQYF. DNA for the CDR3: TGTGCCAGCAGCGAGGGGACTAGTAGAGTGTCCTACGAGCAGTACTTC.

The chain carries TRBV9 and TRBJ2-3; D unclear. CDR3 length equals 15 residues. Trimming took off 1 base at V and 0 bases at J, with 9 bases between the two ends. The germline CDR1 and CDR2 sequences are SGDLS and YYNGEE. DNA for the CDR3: TGTGCCAGCAGCGTAACGGAGTCTAGCACAGATACGCAGTATTTT. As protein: CASSVTESSTDTQYF.

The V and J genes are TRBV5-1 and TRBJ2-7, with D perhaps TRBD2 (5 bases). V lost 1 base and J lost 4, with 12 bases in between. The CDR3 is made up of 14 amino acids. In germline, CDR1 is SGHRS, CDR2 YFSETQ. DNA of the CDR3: TGCGCCAGCAGCTTGTTCCCGGGAACGTACGAGCAGTACTTC. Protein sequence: CASSLFPGTYEQYF.

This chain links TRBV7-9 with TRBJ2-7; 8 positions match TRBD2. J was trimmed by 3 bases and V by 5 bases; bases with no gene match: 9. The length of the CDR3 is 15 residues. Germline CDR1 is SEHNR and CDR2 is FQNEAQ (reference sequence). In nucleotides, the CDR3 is TGTGCCAGCAGCCACGGGGGGGCGGGAGACTACGAGCAGTACTTC. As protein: CASSHGGAGDYEQYF.

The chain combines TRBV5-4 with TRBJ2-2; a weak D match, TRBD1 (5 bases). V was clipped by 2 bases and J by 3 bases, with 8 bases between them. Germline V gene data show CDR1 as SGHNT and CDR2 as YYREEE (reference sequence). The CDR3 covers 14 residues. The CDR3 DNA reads TGTGCCAGCAGCTTAGGCAGGGACACCGGGGAGCTGTTTTTT. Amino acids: CASSLGRDTGELFF.

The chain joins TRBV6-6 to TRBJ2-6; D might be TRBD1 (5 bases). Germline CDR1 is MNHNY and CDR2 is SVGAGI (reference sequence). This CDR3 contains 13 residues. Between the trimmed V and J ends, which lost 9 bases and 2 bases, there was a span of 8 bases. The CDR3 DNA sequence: TGTGCCAGTTCAGGGACTGGGGCCAACGTCCTGACTTTC. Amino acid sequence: CASSGTGANVLTF.

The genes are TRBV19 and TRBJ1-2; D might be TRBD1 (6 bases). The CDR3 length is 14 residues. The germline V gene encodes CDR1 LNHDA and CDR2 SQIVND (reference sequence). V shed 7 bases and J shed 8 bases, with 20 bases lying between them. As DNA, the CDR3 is TGTGCCAGTACCGGGAGCCTTCAGGGGCGAGGCTACACCTTC. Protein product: CASTGSLQGRGYTF.

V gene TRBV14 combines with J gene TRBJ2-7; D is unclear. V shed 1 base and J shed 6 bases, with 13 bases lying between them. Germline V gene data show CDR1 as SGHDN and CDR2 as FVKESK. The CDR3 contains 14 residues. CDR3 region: CASSQGWRLAEQYF. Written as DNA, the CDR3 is TGTGCCAGCAGCCAAGGTTGGCGGTTGGCCGAGCAGTACTTC.

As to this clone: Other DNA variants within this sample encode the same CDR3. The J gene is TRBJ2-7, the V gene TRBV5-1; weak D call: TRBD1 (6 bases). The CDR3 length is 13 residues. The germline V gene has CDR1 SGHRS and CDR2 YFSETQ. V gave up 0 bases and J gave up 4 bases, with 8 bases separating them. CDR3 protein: CASSLEGEYEQYF. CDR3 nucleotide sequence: TGCGCCAGCAGCTTGGAGGGGGAGTACGAGCAGTACTTC.

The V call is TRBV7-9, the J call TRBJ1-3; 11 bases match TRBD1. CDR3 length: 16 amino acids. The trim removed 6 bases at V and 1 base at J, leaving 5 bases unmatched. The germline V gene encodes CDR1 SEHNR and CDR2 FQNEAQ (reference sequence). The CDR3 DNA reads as TGTGCCAGCAGTTTCGGACAGGGGGCTTCTGGAAACACCATATATTTT. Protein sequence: CASSFGQGASGNTIYF.

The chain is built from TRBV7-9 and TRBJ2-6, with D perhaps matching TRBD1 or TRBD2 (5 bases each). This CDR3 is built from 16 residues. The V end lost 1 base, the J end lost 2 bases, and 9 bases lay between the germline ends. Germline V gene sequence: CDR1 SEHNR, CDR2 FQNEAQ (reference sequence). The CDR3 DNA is TGTGCCAGCAGCTTAGATTTGGGGGCTGGGGCCAACGTCCTGACTTTC. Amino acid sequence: CASSLDLGAGANVLTF.

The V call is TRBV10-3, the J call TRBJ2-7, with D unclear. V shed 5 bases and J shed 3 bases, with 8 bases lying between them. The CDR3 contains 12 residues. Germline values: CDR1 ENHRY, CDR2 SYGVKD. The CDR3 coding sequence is TGTGCCATCAGTCAAACCATCTACGAGCAGTACTTC. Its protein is CAISQTIYEQYF.

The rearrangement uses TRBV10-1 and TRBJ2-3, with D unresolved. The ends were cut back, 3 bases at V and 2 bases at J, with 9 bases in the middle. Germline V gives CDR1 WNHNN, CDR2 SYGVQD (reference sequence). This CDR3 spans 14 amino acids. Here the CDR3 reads CASSDRGYTDTQYF. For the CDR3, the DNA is TGCGCCAGCAGTGACAGAGGATACACAGATACGCAGTATTTT.

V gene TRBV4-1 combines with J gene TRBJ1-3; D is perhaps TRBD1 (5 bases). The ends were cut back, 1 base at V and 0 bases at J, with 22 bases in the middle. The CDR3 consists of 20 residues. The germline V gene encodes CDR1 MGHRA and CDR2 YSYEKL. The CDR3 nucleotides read TGCGCCAGCAGCCAAGGGGGGATTGTACCGGGACTCAACTCTGGAAACACCATATATTTT. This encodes CASSQGGIVPGLNSGNTIYF.

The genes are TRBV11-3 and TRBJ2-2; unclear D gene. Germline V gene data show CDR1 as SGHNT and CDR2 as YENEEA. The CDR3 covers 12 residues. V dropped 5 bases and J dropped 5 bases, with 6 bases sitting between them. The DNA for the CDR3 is TGTGCCAGCAGCACAAGGACCGGGGAGCTGTTTTTT. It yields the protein CASSTRTGELFF.

The DNA for the CDR3 is TGCGCCAGCAGCTTGGAGCCGGGGGCTGAAGAGACCCAGTACTTC. Its protein is CASSLEPGAEETQYF. The rearrangement uses TRBV5-1 and TRBJ2-5, with D possibly called TRBD1 or TRBD2 (6 bases each). The germline gives CDR1 SGHRS, CDR2 YFSETQ. CDR3 length: 15 amino acids. V was trimmed by 0 bases and J by 3 bases, leaving 12 bases between them.

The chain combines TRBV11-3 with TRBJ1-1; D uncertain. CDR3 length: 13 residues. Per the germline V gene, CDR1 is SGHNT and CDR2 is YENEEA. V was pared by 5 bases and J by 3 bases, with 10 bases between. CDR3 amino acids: CASSRGPDTEAFF. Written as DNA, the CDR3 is TGTGCCAGCAGCCGTGGTCCGGACACTGAAGCTTTCTTT.

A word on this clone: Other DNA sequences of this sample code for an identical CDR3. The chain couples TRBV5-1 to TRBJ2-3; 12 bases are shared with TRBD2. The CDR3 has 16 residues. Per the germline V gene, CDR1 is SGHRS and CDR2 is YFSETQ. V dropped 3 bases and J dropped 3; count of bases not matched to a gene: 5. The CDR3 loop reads CASSSGTSGLTDTQYF. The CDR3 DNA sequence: TGCGCCAGCAGCTCCGGGACTAGCGGGTTGACAGATACGCAGTATTTT. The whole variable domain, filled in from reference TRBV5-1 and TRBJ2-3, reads KAGVTQTPRYLIKTRGQQVTLSCSPISGHRSVSWYQQTPGQGLQFLFEYFSETQRNKGNFPGRFSGRQFSNSRSEMNVSTLELGDSALYLCASSSGTSGLTDTQYFGPGTRLTVL.